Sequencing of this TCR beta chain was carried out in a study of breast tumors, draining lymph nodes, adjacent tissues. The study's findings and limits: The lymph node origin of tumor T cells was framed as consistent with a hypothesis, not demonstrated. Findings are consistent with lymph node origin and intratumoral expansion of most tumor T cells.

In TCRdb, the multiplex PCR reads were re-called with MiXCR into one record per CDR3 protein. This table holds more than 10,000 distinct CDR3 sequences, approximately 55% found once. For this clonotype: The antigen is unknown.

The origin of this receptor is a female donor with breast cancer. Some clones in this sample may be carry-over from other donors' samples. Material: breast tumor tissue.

The DNA of the CDR3 is TGTGCCAGCAGCTTAACCTCGCGGGACTCACCCCTCCACTTT. Its protein product is CASSLTSRDSPLHF. The gene calls are TRBV7-2 and TRBJ1-6, with TRBD1 as a possible D gene (5 bases). The germline CDR1 and CDR2 sequences are SGHTA and FQGNSA. Between the trimmed V and J ends, which lost 2 bases and 10 bases, there was a span of 12 bases. This CDR3 has 14 amino acids. Full variable domain (outside the CDR3, taken from reference TRBV7-2 and TRBJ1-6): GAGVSQSPSNKVTEKGKDVELRCDPISGHTALYWYRQSLGQGLEFLIYFQGNSAPDKSGLPSDRFSAERTGGSVSTLTIQRTQQEDSAVYLCASSLTSRDSPLHFGNGTRLTVT.